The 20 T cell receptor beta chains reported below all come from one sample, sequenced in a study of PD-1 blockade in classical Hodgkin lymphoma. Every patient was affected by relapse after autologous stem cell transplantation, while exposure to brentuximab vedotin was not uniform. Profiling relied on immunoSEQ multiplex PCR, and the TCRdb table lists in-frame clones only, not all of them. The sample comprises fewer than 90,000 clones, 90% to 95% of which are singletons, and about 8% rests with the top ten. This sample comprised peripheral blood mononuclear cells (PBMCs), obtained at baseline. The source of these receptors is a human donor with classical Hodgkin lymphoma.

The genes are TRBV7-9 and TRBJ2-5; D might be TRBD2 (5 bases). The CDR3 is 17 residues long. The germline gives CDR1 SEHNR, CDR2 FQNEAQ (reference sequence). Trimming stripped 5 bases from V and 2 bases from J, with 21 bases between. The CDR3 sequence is CASSPSGSPNLQETQYF. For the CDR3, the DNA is TGTGCCAGCAGCCCATCGGGGTCCCCCAACCTACAAGAGACCCAGTACTTC.

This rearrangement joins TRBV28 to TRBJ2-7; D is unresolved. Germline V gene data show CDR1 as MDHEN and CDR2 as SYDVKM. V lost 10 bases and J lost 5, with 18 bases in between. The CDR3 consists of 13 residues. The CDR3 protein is CATLRPVTHEQYF. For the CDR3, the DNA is TGTGCCACCCTGCGGCCCGTTACCCACGAGCAGTACTTC.

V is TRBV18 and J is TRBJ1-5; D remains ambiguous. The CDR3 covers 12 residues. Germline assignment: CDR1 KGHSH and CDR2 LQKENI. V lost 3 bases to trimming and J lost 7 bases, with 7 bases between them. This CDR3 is CASSPSGQPQHF. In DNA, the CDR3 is TGTGCCAGCTCACCTTCGGGCCAGCCCCAGCATTTT.

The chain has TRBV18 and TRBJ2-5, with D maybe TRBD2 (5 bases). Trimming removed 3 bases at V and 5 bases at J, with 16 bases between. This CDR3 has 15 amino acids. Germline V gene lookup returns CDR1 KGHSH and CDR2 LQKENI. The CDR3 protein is CASSPPSVSGETQYF. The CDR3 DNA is TGTGCCAGCTCACCCCCCTCCGTCAGCGGTGAGACCCAGTACTTC.

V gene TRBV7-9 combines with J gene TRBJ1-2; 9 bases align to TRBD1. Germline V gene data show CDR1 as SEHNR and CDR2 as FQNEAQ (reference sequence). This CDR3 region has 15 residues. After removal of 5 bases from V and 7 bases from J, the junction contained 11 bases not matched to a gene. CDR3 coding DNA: TGTGCCAGCAGCATTAGCGGGACAGGGAGTTTTGGCTACACCTTC. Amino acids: CASSISGTGSFGYTF.

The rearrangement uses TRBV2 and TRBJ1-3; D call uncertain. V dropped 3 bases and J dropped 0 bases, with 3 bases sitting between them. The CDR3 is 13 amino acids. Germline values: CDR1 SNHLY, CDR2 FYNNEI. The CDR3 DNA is TGTGCCAGCAGTGAGGTCTCTGGAAACACCATATATTTT. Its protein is CASSEVSGNTIYF.

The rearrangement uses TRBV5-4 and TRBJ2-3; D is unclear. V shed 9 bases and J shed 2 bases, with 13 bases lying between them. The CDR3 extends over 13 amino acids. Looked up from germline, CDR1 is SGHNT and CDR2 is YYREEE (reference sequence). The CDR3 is CATLPEHTDTQYF. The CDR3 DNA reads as TGTGCCACCCTGCCGGAACACACAGATACGCAGTATTTT.

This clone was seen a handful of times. The CDR3 protein is CATHTAQSHTDTQYF. The CDR3 coding sequence is TGTGCCACCCATACCGCGCAGAGCCACACAGATACGCAGTATTTT. The J gene is TRBJ2-3, the V gene TRBV6-6; D gene ambiguous. V shed 10 bases and J shed 2 bases, with 19 bases lying between them. Germline CDR1 reads MNHNY; CDR2 reads SVGAGI (reference sequence). This CDR3 is built from 15 residues.

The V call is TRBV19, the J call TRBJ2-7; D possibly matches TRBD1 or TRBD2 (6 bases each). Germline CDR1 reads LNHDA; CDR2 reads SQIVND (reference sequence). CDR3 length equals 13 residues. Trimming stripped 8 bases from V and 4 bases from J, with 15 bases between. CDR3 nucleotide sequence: TGTGCCAGTGGGTTCGCGGGACAATACGAGCAGTACTTC. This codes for CASGFAGQYEQYF.

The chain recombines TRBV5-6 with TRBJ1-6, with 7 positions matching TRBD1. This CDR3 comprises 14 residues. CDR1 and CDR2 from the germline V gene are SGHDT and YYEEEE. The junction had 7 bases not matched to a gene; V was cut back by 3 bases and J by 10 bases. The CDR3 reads CASSSDRANSPLHF. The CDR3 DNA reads TGTGCCAGCAGCTCTGACAGGGCGAACTCACCCCTCCACTTT.

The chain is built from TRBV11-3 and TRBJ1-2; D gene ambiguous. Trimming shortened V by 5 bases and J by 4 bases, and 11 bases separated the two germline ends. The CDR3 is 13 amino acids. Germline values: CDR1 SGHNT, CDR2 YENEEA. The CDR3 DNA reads TGTGCCAGCAGCCCGACGGCGGCCTATGGCTACACCTTC. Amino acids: CASSPTAAYGYTF. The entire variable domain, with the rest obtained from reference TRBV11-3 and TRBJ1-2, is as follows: EAGVVQSPRYKIIEKKQPVAFWCNPISGHNTLYWYLQNLGQGPELLIRYENEEAVDDSQLPKDRFSAERLKGVDSTLKIQPAELGDSAVYLCASSPTAAYGYTFGSGTRLTVV.

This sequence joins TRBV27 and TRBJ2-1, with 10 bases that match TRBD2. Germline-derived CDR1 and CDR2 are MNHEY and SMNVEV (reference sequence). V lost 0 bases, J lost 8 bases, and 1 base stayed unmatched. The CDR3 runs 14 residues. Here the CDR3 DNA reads TGTGCCAGCAGTTTATCGACTAGCGGGCATGAGCAGTTCTTC. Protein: CASSLSTSGHEQFF.

The chain's CDR3 is CASSEGNYEQYF. The CDR3 DNA reads as TGTGCCAGCAGCGAGGGCAACTACGAGCAGTACTTC. The chain links TRBV4-2 to TRBJ2-7; possibly TRBD2 for D (5 bases). The CDR3 consists of 12 residues. Trimming pared 5 bases from V and 3 bases from J, leaving 8 bases between. Germline CDR1 LGHNA, CDR2 YNFKEQ.

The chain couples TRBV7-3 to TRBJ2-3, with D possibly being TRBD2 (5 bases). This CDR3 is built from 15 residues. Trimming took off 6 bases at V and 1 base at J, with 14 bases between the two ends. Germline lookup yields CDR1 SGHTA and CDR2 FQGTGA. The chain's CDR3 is CASSPISGGTDTQYF. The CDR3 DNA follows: TGTGCCAGCAGTCCAATAAGCGGAGGCACAGATACGCAGTATTTT.

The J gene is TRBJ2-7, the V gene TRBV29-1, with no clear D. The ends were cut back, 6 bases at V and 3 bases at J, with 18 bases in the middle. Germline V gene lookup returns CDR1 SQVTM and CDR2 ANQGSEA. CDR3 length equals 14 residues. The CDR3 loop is CSVESRPPFYEQYF. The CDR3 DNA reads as TGCAGCGTCGAGTCTCGGCCCCCCTTCTACGAGCAGTACTTC.

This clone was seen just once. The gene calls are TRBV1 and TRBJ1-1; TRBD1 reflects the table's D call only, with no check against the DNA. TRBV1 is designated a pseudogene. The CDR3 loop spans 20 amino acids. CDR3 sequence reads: CTSSQEGGPGTGWTVTEAFF. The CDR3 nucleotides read TGCACCAGCAGCCAAGAGGGTGGACCCGGGACAGGGTGGACAGTCACTGAAGCTTTCTTT.

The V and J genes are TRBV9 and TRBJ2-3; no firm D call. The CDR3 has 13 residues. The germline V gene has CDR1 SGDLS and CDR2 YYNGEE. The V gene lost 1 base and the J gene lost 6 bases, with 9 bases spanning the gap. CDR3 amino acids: CASSVQVADTQYF. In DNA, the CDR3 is TGTGCCAGCAGCGTACAGGTGGCGGATACGCAGTATTTT.

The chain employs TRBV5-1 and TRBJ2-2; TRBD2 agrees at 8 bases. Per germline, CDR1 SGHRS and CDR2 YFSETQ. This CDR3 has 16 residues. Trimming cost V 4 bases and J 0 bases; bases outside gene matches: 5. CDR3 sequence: CASSKLAEANTGELFF. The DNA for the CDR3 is TGCGCCAGCAGCAAACTAGCGGAGGCGAACACCGGGGAGCTGTTTTTT.

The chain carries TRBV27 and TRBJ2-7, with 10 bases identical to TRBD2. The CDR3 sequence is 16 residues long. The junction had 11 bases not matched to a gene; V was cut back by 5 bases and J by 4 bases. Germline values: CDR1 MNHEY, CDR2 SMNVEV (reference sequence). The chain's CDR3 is CASSPRASGSRYEQYF. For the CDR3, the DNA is TGTGCCAGCAGTCCCCGGGCTAGCGGGAGCAGGTACGAGCAGTACTTC.

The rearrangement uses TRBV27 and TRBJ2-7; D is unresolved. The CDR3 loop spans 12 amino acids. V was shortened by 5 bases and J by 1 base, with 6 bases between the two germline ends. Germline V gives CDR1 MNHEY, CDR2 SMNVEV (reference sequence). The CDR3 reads CASSPPSYEQYF. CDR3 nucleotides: TGTGCCAGCAGTCCCCCATCCTACGAGCAGTACTTC.